The sequence of this TCR beta chain was determined in a study of radiation and T cells in renal cell carcinoma. Study results and limitations: From baseline, blood top tumor clonotypes peaked at 2 weeks post-radiation.

Only in-frame clones appear in the TCRdb table, and some are missing; sequencing was by immunoSEQ multiplex PCR. The data show 130,000 to 150,000 clones, roughly 90% seen once. Of note for this clone: Its antigen remains unidentified.

Germline assignment: CDR1 SGHDT and CDR2 YYEEEE. This CDR3 region has 16 residues. V lost 4 bases to trimming and J lost 5 bases, with 22 bases between them. Specified time point: blood 4 weeks post-SBRT, at nephrectomy. Treatment specified: 15 Gy SBRT to primary tumor, nephrectomy 4 weeks later. Nephrectomy followed 15 Gy stereotactic body radiation by 4 weeks. After SBRT, blood was collected at 2 and 4 weeks, plus baseline. V and J are TRBV5-6 and TRBJ2-7; tentatively, D is TRBD2 (6 bases). The clonotype comes from a woman aged 50 to 60 with renal cell carcinoma. The sample consisted of blood, taken from a patient whose treatment included radiotherapy and nephrectomy. CDR3 nucleotide sequence: TGTGCCAGCAGCGAACCCTTTCTAGCGTTCGGACACGAGCAGTACTTC. Protein product: CASSEPFLAFGHEQYF. Full variable domain (missing parts from reference TRBV5-6 and TRBJ2-7): DAGVTQSPTHLIKTRGQQVTLRCSPKSGHDTVSWYQQALGQGPQFIFQYYEEEERQRGNFPDRFSGHQFPNYSSELNVNALLLGDSALYLCASSEPFLAFGHEQYFGPGTRLTVT.